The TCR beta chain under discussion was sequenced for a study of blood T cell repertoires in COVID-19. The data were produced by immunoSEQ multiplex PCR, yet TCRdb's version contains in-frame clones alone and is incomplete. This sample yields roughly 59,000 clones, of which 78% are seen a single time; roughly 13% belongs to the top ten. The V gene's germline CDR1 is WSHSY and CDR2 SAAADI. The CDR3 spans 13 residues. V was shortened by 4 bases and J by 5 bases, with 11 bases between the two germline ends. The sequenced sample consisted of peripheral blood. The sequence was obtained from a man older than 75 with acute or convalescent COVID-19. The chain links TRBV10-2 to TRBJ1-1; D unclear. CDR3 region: CASSGPTGTEAFF. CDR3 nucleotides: TGCGCCAGCAGTGGCCCTACGGGGACTGAAGCTTTCTTT.